Below are 10 T cell receptor beta chains sequenced from a single sample in a study of cytomegalovirus exposure and HLA in healthy donors (dated by TCRdb to 2017 to 2019). To prepare the library, the immunoSEQ multiplex PCR assay was applied. For the multiplex PCR, a mixture combining 60 forward primers for TCR Vbeta segments and 13 reverse primers for TCR Jbeta segments was used. In its TCRdb copy, this immuneACCESS table keeps in-frame sequences only and misses some clones. Where compared with another copy, unresolved V genes explain less than half of these, and the others have no known cause. Here the sample has about 190,000 clones; approximately 78% occur a single time. The ten largest make up roughly 2.3% of the sample. Specimen: PBMCs. All receptors come from a male donor in good health and CMV-seronegative.

This clone was detected only once. This chain connects TRBV15 to TRBJ2-3, with 8 bases that match TRBD2. Per germline, CDR1 LNHNV and CDR2 YYDKDF (reference sequence). The CDR3 contains 14 residues. Unmatched junction bases numbered 4, after V lost 5 bases and J lost 3 bases. DNA for the CDR3: TGTGCCACCAGCTGGACGGGGGGGACAGATACGCAGTATTTT. It is translated as CATSWTGGTDTQYF.

This chain connects TRBV7-2 to TRBJ2-7, with 12 bases matching TRBD2. Germline trimming cut 6 bases from V and 2 bases from J; bases unmatched to any gene: 5. CDR3 length equals 15 residues. Germline V gene sequence: CDR1 SGHTA, CDR2 FQGNSA. The CDR3 reads CASSRRLAGAYEQYF. CDR3 coding DNA: TGTGCCAGCAGTCGGCGACTAGCGGGGGCCTACGAGCAGTACTTC.

This chain connects TRBV15 to TRBJ2-2; 7 bases fit TRBD1. Germline V gene sequence: CDR1 LNHNV, CDR2 YYDKDF (reference sequence). The CDR3 length is 16 residues. The trim removed 1 base at V and 0 bases at J, leaving 2 bases unmatched. The CDR3 protein is CATSRGGQTNTGELFF. The CDR3, as DNA: TGTGCCACCAGCAGAGGGGGACAGACGAACACCGGGGAGCTGTTTTTT.

The chain joins TRBV5-8 to TRBJ1-6; 7 nucleotides agree with TRBD1. With V trimmed by 0 bases and J by 10 bases, 7 bases remained unmatched. Germline V CDR1 and CDR2: SGHTS, YDEGEE. The CDR3 length is 15 residues. In nucleotides, the CDR3 is TGTGCCAGCAGCTTGGTTAGGCAGGGGGGATCACCCCTCCACTTT. Translation gives CASSLVRQGGSPLHF.

The chain couples TRBV11-2 to TRBJ2-5, with 8 nucleotides matching TRBD2. This CDR3 has 18 amino acids. Trimming cost V 0 bases and J 3 bases; bases outside gene matches: 12. CDR1 is SGHAT, CDR2 FQNNGV, per germline. The CDR3 nucleotides are TGTGCCAGCAGCTTAGACTTCTTAGCGGGGAAACCGAAAGAGACCCAGTACTTC. Encoded protein: CASSLDFLAGKPKETQYF.

The J gene is TRBJ2-5, the V gene TRBV5-1, with TRBD1 matching 7 bases. Germline V gene sequence: CDR1 SGHRS, CDR2 YFSETQ. V lost 2 bases to trimming and J lost 5 bases; unmatched junction nucleotides: 9. This CDR3 has 15 amino acids. DNA of the CDR3: TGCGCCAGCAGCTTCCAGGACAGGCGCGAGGAGACCCAGTACTTC. Protein product: CASSFQDRREETQYF.

This clone was observed once. CDR3 loop: CASSPEQGVFEQFF. The CDR3 DNA reads as TGTGCCAGCAGCCCCGAACAGGGGGTTTTTGAGCAGTTCTTC. The chain links TRBV27 to TRBJ2-1; 8 bases align to TRBD1. V trimming: 6 bases; J trimming: 9 bases; junction bases outside the gene matches: 10. This CDR3 is 14 amino acids long. CDR1 is MNHEY and CDR2 is SMNVEV in the germline V gene (reference sequence).

The CDR3 bases are TGTGCCAGCAGTTCCAGCCCGGAGGGCCGCCTCTATGGCTACACCTTC. This sequence encodes CASSSSPEGRLYGYTF. The chain joins TRBV6-5 to TRBJ1-2; D remains ambiguous. CDR1 MNHEY and CDR2 SVGAGI come from the germline V gene. The V gene lost 4 bases and the J gene lost 4 bases, with 19 bases spanning the gap. The CDR3 has 16 amino acids.

J is TRBJ2-2 and V is TRBV5-1; a possible D gene is TRBD2 (5 bases). Germline CDR1 SGHRS, CDR2 YFSETQ. This CDR3 is built from 14 residues. With 2 bases removed from V and 5 bases from J, the gap between germline ends came to 10 bases. The CDR3: CASSFEGVTGELFF. The CDR3 DNA reads TGCGCCAGCAGCTTCGAGGGCGTAACCGGGGAGCTGTTTTTT. Combining the CDR3 with reference TRBV5-1 and TRBJ2-2 gives the whole variable domain KAGVTQTPRYLIKTRGQQVTLSCSPISGHRSVSWYQQTPGQGLQFLFEYFSETQRNKGNFPGRFSGRQFSNSRSEMNVSTLELGDSALYLCASSFEGVTGELFFGEGSRLTVL.

The chain uses TRBV6-1 and TRBJ1-3, with D uncertain. Trimming stripped 7 bases from V and 0 bases from J, with 13 bases between. Germline values: CDR1 MNHNS, CDR2 SASEGT. The CDR3 totals 15 residues. The chain's CDR3 is CASNLLRGSGNTIYF. CDR3 DNA: TGTGCCAGCAACCTCTTGAGAGGCTCTGGAAACACCATATATTTT.